The clone carrying this T cell receptor (beta chain) appeared once. The germline gene is not matched at one end of the junction; a read error may be the cause. These data belong to a study of blood T cells in healthy people across ages. For the second PCR, which ran for about 7 to 11 cycles, a sample-barcoded 5' primer and a J-beta primer mix were used. TCRdb independently ran MiXCR on the 5' RACE reads; one entry per CDR3 protein. Here the sample spans approximately 820,000 distinct CDR3 sequences, around two fifths being singletons. Germline-derived CDR1 and CDR2 are SGHNT and YYREEE (reference sequence). The CDR3 contains 15 residues.

The genes are TRBV5-4 and TRBJ2-1; D is perhaps TRBD2 (6 bases). This clonotype originated in a man aged 60-69 years in good health. Input material: blood. CDR3 loop: CAGSAPGLLEDEQFF. DNA of the CDR3: TGTGCCGGCAGCGCACCGGGACTCCTTGAGGATGAGCAGTTCTTC.